Presented here are 12 T cell receptor beta chains from one specimen sequenced in a study of T cells in Graves' hyperthyroidism and ophthalmopathy. Amplification of TCR beta CDR3 regions was performed using RNA transcripts as template. Using the HTBI primer set, a first-round RT-PCR was run on the TCR CDR3. TCRdb fed the multiplex PCR reads into MiXCR, producing one record per CDR3 protein. The sample contains almost 600,000 distinct CDR3 sequences, about 15% of which appear only once. Source material: blood. The receptor source for this set is a woman aged 25 to 39 with Graves' hyperthyroidism that later progressed to Graves' ophthalmopathy.

The chain combines TRBV30 with TRBJ2-3; perhaps TRBD1 as D (5 bases). Germline V CDR1 and CDR2: GTSNPN, SVGIG (reference sequence). Trimming pared 4 bases from V and 6 bases from J, leaving 14 bases between. This CDR3 has 13 amino acids. In DNA form, the CDR3 reads TGTGCCTGGACTCCCTGGGGCGGTGATACGCAGTATTTT. Translating gives CAWTPWGGDTQYF.

This clonotype was observed a handful of times. The junction does not match germline at one end; this may be a read error. CDR3 amino acids: CASSVQGLAYNEQSF. The CDR3 bases are TGTGCCAGCAGCGTACAGGGACTCGCGTACAATGAGCAGTCCTTC. This chain connects TRBV12-3 or TRBV12-4 to TRBJ2-1; D may correspond to TRBD1 or TRBD2 (6 bases each). This CDR3 comprises 15 residues.

This clonotype was seen repeatedly, ten times or more. The chain joins TRBV7-9 to TRBJ2-1; 7 bases are shared with TRBD2. From germline, CDR1 is SEHNR and CDR2 FQNEAQ (reference sequence). This CDR3 comprises 16 residues. V lost 1 base and J lost 2; bases outside the gene matches: 5. CDR3 residues: CASSLEGGRPYNEQFF. CDR3 bases: TGTGCCAGCAGCTTAGAAGGCGGGAGACCCTACAATGAGCAGTTCTTC. Using reference TRBV7-9 and TRBJ2-1 for the parts outside the CDR3, the full variable domain is DTGVSQNPRHKITKRGQNVTFRCDPISEHNRLYWYRQTLGQGPEFLTYFQNEAQLEKSRLLSDRFSAERPKGSFSTLEIQRTEQGDSAMYLCASSLEGGRPYNEQFFGPGTRLTVL.

About this clonotype: This may stem from a read error, because a much larger clone lies one nucleotide away. This chain links TRBV10-3 with TRBJ2-3; D is unclear. The CDR3 runs 14 residues. Germline-derived CDR1 and CDR2 are ENHRY and SYGVKD. V was pared by 11 bases and J by 4 bases, with 19 bases between. The CDR3 sequence: CASMVVAGADTQYF. The CDR3 DNA reads as TGTGCCTCAATGGTTGTAGCCGGCGCAGATACGCAGTATTTT.

This clonotype was found many times. The genes are TRBV7-3 and TRBJ2-1, with TRBD2 identical over 8 bases. V gave up 4 bases and J gave up 8 bases; unmatched junction bases: 4. The CDR3 covers 13 residues. Germline-derived CDR1 and CDR2 are SGHTA and FQGTGA. The CDR3 spells CASSSGLAYEQFF. CDR3 in DNA: TGTGCCAGCAGCTCAGGACTAGCCTATGAGCAGTTCTTC.

To note about this clonotype: This may be a read error: a much more frequent sequence differs by one nucleotide. This rearrangement joins TRBV2 to TRBJ1-2; 7 bases are a match to TRBD1. Germline loops: CDR1 SNHLY, CDR2 FYNNEI. The CDR3 has 13 residues. CDR3 in DNA: TGTGCCGGCAGTTCCTCAGGGGGACGGGGCTACACCTTC. This sequence encodes CAGSSSGGRGYTF.

This clonotype was counted ten times or more. The chain couples TRBV10-3 to TRBJ2-2; D may correspond to TRBD1 or TRBD2 (5 bases each). Germline CDR1 is ENHRY and CDR2 is SYGVKD. V was trimmed by 8 bases and J by 5 bases, leaving 15 bases between them. The CDR3 spans 14 residues. CDR3 loop: CAILRDEGTGELFF. The DNA for the CDR3 is TGTGCCATCCTTCGGGATGAGGGGACCGGGGAGCTGTTTTTT.

This clonotype was counted many times. The rearrangement uses TRBV2 and TRBJ1-2; 7 bases align to TRBD1. Germline values: CDR1 SNHLY, CDR2 FYNNEI. The CDR3 extends over 14 amino acids. With V trimmed by 9 bases and J by 0 bases, 7 bases remained unmatched. DNA for the CDR3: TGTGCCAGTACGATGACAGGGACTAACTATGGCTACACCTTC. Translated, it gives CASTMTGTNYGYTF.

The chain links TRBV13 to TRBJ1-2; the D is unclear. The CDR3 loop spans 12 amino acids. CDR1 and CDR2 (germline): PRHDT, FYEKMQ (reference sequence). V lost 2 bases and J lost 6, with 7 bases in between. Written as DNA, the CDR3 is TGTGCCAGCAGCTTACCGGTTCATGGCTACACCTTC. It codes for CASSLPVHGYTF. The whole variable domain, remainder taken from reference TRBV13 and TRBJ1-2, is AAGVIQSPRHLIKEKRETATLKCYPIPRHDTVYWYQQGPGQDPQFLISFYEKMQSDKGSIPDRFSAQQFSDYHSELNMSSLELGDSALYFCASSLPVHGYTFGSGTRLTVV.

This clonotype was picked up many times. The chain joins TRBV13 to TRBJ1-1; D remains unclear. The germline V and J ends were trimmed by 4 bases and 5 bases, with 14 bases remaining between them. Germline values: CDR1 PRHDT, CDR2 FYEKMQ (reference sequence). CDR3 length equals 14 residues. CDR3: CASSSPPLGTEAFF. CDR3 in DNA: TGTGCCAGCAGCTCTCCGCCCCTTGGGACTGAAGCTTTCTTT.

This clonotype was seen at least ten times. V is TRBV20-1 and J is TRBJ1-4; D not certain. The germline V gene encodes CDR1 DFQATT and CDR2 SNEGSKA (reference sequence). The CDR3 extends over 13 amino acids. Trimming removed 6 bases from V and 4 bases from J, with 12 bases in between. The CDR3 loop is CSAPAAINEKLFF. In nucleotides, the CDR3 is TGCAGTGCCCCCGCTGCGATTAATGAAAAACTGTTTTTT.

This clonotype was recorded at least ten times. The chain links TRBV20-1 to TRBJ2-7; 7 bases line up with TRBD2. V dropped 1 base and J dropped 4; count of bases not matched to a gene: 4. Germline loops: CDR1 DFQATT, CDR2 SNEGSKA (reference sequence). This CDR3 is built from 13 residues. CDR3 sequence (DNA): TGCAGTGCTAGAGGCCAAGCGGGATACGAGCAGTACTTC. Encoded protein: CSARGQAGYEQYF.